Listed here are 21 T cell receptor beta chains from one sample, sequenced in a study of T cell responses to AZD1222 COVID-19 vaccine. TCRdb keeps only in-frame clones here, not all; method: immunoSEQ multiplex PCR. This table has tens of thousands of clones, roughly nine tenths appearing once. This specimen consisted of peripheral blood, obtained on day 0 of MenACWY control vaccination. These receptors were collected from an adult in good health.

This rearrangement joins TRBV9 to TRBJ2-1, with TRBD2 matching 8 bases. The V and J ends lost 1 base and 4 bases, in that order; junction bases with no gene match: 4. Germline values: CDR1 SGDLS, CDR2 YYNGEE. This CDR3 region has 15 residues. DNA for the CDR3: TGTGCCAGCAGCGTATCGCCTAGCGGGTACAATGAGCAGTTCTTC. Translation gives CASSVSPSGYNEQFF.

The rearrangement joins TRBV6-6 to TRBJ2-7; D possibly corresponds to TRBD2 (6 bases). V lost 5 bases to trimming and J lost 3 bases, with 23 bases between them. In germline, CDR1 is MNHNY, CDR2 SVGAGI (reference sequence). The length of the CDR3 is 17 residues. The CDR3 DNA reads TGTGCCAGCAGTCTTCTCACCTCGGGGCGGGGAAACTACGAGCAGTACTTC. This codes for CASSLLTSGRGNYEQYF.

The chain links TRBV2 to TRBJ1-2; 8 positions match TRBD1. Germline V gene lookup returns CDR1 SNHLY and CDR2 FYNNEI. The CDR3 extends over 13 amino acids. The ends lost 4 bases at V and 5 bases at J; junction bases unmatched: 3. CDR3: CASSARQGYGYTF. The DNA of the CDR3 is TGTGCCAGCAGTGCCCGACAGGGGTATGGCTACACCTTC. The whole variable domain, filled in from reference TRBV2 and TRBJ1-2, reads EPEVTQTPSHQVTQMGQEVILRCVPISNHLYFYWYRQILGQKVEFLVSFYNNEISEKSEIFDDQFSVERPDGSNFTLKIRSTKLEDSAMYFCASSARQGYGYTFGSGTRLTVV.

The CDR3 is CASSPSRGDTEAFF. CDR3 sequence (DNA): TGTGCCAGCTCACCAAGCAGGGGGGACACTGAAGCTTTCTTT. The chain joins TRBV18 to TRBJ1-1; 7 nucleotides match TRBD1. The CDR3 is 14 amino acids. Per germline, CDR1 KGHSH and CDR2 LQKENI. Trimming cost V 2 bases and J 3 bases; bases outside gene matches: 3.

The chain carries TRBV5-4 and TRBJ2-1; 11 bases fit TRBD2. The V segment lost 3 bases and the J segment 7 bases; nucleotides outside the gene matches: 9. In germline, CDR1 is SGHNT, CDR2 YYREEE (reference sequence). The CDR3 covers 16 residues. CDR3 in amino acids: CASSSLAGGPWNEQFF. The CDR3 DNA reads as TGTGCCAGCAGCTCCCTAGCGGGGGGCCCGTGGAATGAGCAGTTCTTC. The complete variable domain, with remaining parts taken from reference TRBV5-4 and TRBJ2-1, reads ETGVTQSPTHLIKTRGQQVTLRCSSQSGHNTVSWYQQALGQGPQFIFQYYREEENGRGNFPPRFSGLQFPNYSSELNVNALELDDSALYLCASSSLAGGPWNEQFFGPGTRLTVL.

The V gene is TRBV24-1, the J gene TRBJ1-5; D remains unclear. The CDR3 extends over 13 amino acids. Germline V CDR1 and CDR2: KGHDR, SFDVKD. Trimming left V 4 bases short and J 7 bases short, with 10 bases between. CDR3 nucleotides: TGTGCCACCAGTGAAGTCGGGGAACAGCCCCAGCATTTT. Translation: CATSEVGEQPQHF.

The gene calls are TRBV30 and TRBJ1-6; tentatively, D is TRBD1 (6 bases). CDR3 length equals 13 residues. Germline CDR1 and CDR2: GTSNPN and SVGIG (reference sequence). CDR3 amino acids: CAGGGQHRSPLHF. The CDR3 DNA is TGTGCTGGTGGGGGACAACATCGATCACCCCTCCACTTT.

The chain recombines TRBV11-3 with TRBJ2-2; no definite D call. Germline V lookup: CDR1 SGHNT, CDR2 YENEEA. CDR3 size: 13 residues. V lost 1 base to trimming and J lost 8 bases, with 8 bases between them. CDR3 DNA sequence: TGTGCCAGCAGCTTAGTGGAAAAAGGGGAGCTGTTTTTT. Translated, it gives CASSLVEKGELFF.

CDR3 sequence reads: CASSLTVDNEQFF. The DNA of the CDR3 is TGTGCCAGCAGCTTAACGGTGGACAATGAGCAGTTCTTC. J is TRBJ2-1 and V is TRBV7-3; no clear D. The germline V gene has CDR1 SGHTA and CDR2 FQGTGA. V lost 0 bases and J lost 5, with 5 bases in between. The CDR3 spans 13 residues.

The rearrangement uses TRBV27 and TRBJ1-5, with 7 bases identical to TRBD1. The V and J ends lost 8 bases and 4 bases, in that order; junction bases with no gene match: 5. The CDR3 loop spans 13 amino acids. CDR1 and CDR2 (germline): MNHEY, SMNVEV (reference sequence). The CDR3 DNA follows: TGTGCCAGCGGTTACAGGGGAAATCAGCCCCAGCATTTT. It encodes CASGYRGNQPQHF.

The chain carries TRBV11-2 and TRBJ1-2; D gene uncertain. The germline V and J ends were trimmed by 0 bases and 2 bases, with 13 bases remaining between them. Looked up from germline, CDR1 is SGHAT and CDR2 is FQNNGV. This CDR3 region has 16 residues. The DNA for the CDR3 is TGTGCCAGCAGCTTAGATCTAACGACGGGGAACTATGGCTACACCTTC. Residues: CASSLDLTTGNYGYTF.

This sequence joins TRBV19 and TRBJ2-7, with TRBD1 identical over 7 bases. The CDR3 consists of 13 residues. J gave up 1 base and V 6 bases, and 3 bases lay outside the gene matches. CDR1 is LNHDA, CDR2 SQIVND, per germline (reference sequence). CDR3 sequence: CASSGQVSYEQYF. The CDR3 DNA is TGTGCCAGTAGCGGACAGGTATCCTACGAGCAGTACTTC.

The V gene is TRBV7-9, the J gene TRBJ1-4; 9 bases agree with TRBD1. J was trimmed by 0 bases and V by 1 base; bases with no gene match: 6. This CDR3 has 18 residues. Per the germline V gene, CDR1 is SEHNR and CDR2 is FQNEAQ (reference sequence). CDR3 nucleotides: TGTGCCAGCAGCTTAGGGACAGGGGCCCTACCAACTAATGAAAAACTGTTTTTT. It codes for CASSLGTGALPTNEKLFF.

The rearrangement uses TRBV2 and TRBJ2-7; 7 nucleotides match TRBD1. Looked up from germline, CDR1 is SNHLY and CDR2 is FYNNEI. Losses at the gene ends were 6 bases for V and 2 bases for J; bases not matched to a gene: 4. This CDR3 is built from 13 residues. In nucleotides, the CDR3 is TGTGCCAGCAGAGTGGACAGGACCTACGAGCAGTACTTC. Amino acids: CASRVDRTYEQYF. The whole variable domain, filled in from reference TRBV2 and TRBJ2-7, reads EPEVTQTPSHQVTQMGQEVILRCVPISNHLYFYWYRQILGQKVEFLVSFYNNEISEKSEIFDDQFSVERPDGSNFTLKIRSTKLEDSAMYFCASRVDRTYEQYFGPGTRLTVT.

The rearrangement links TRBV12-5 to TRBJ2-7; 10 bases are shared with TRBD1. V lost 4 bases to trimming and J lost 2 bases; unmatched junction nucleotides: 2. The length of the CDR3 is 14 residues. The germline gives CDR1 LGHNT, CDR2 FRNRAP. CDR3 coding DNA: TGTGCTAGTGGTTCTGACAGGGGGCCCTACGAGCAGTACTTC. Its translation is CASGSDRGPYEQYF.

V is TRBV19 and J is TRBJ1-1; maybe TRBD1 (5 bases). Per the germline V gene, CDR1 is LNHDA and CDR2 is SQIVND (reference sequence). The CDR3 is made up of 13 amino acids. Trimming took off 6 bases at V and 1 base at J, with 9 bases between the two ends. The CDR3: CASRTGRNTEAFF. For the CDR3, the DNA is TGTGCCAGTAGGACGGGACGGAACACTGAAGCTTTCTTT.

The chain is built from TRBV7-9 and TRBJ1-6; 7 bases line up with TRBD1. The CDR3 is 15 residues long. Germline V lookup: CDR1 SEHNR, CDR2 FQNEAQ (reference sequence). Trimming cost V 1 base and J 10 bases; bases outside gene matches: 7. In nucleotides, the CDR3 is TGTGCCAGCAGCTTAGTTCCAGGGGGAGGATCACCCCTCCACTTT. Amino acid sequence: CASSLVPGGGSPLHF.

This clone was seen more than once but under ten times. The chain recombines TRBV6-5 with TRBJ2-3; 8 bases are a match to TRBD1. CDR3 size: 13 residues. The trim removed 8 bases at V and 4 bases at J, leaving 5 bases unmatched. Germline CDR1 and CDR2: MNHEY and SVGAGI. This CDR3 reads CASGQGEADTQYF. Written as DNA, the CDR3 is TGTGCCAGCGGACAGGGAGAGGCAGATACGCAGTATTTT.

A single count supports this clone. This rearrangement joins TRBV12-5 to TRBJ1-2; no reliable D call. Trimming cost V 3 bases and J 1 base, with 6 bases left between them. In germline, CDR1 is LGHNT, CDR2 FRNRAP. This CDR3 contains 13 residues. As DNA, the CDR3 is TGTGCTAGTGGTTTAGATCTTAACTATGGCTACACCTTC. Amino acids: CASGLDLNYGYTF.

The rearrangement links TRBV2 to TRBJ2-5; D uncertain. The CDR3 sequence is 12 residues long. The germline gives CDR1 SNHLY, CDR2 FYNNEI. The ends were cut back, 2 bases at V and 5 bases at J, with 6 bases in the middle. The CDR3 spells CASSELRETQYF. CDR3 DNA: TGTGCCAGCAGTGAACTTCGGGAGACCCAGTACTTC.

The V call is TRBV19, the J call TRBJ1-2; 8 bases align to TRBD1. V trimming: 5 bases; J trimming: 7 bases; junction bases outside the gene matches: 12. The CDR3 consists of 15 residues. CDR1 and CDR2 from the germline V gene are LNHDA and SQIVND (reference sequence). In DNA form, the CDR3 reads TGTGCCAGTAGTGCCGACAGGGGAGGTGGGACTGGCTACACCTTC. It yields the protein CASSADRGGGTGYTF. Complete variable domain (other parts from reference TRBV19 and TRBJ1-2): DGGITQSPKYLFRKEGQNVTLSCEQNLNHDAMYWYRQDPGQGLRLIYYSQIVNDFQKGDIAEGYSVSREKKESFPLTVTSAQKNPTAFYLCASSADRGGGTGYTFGSGTRLTVV.